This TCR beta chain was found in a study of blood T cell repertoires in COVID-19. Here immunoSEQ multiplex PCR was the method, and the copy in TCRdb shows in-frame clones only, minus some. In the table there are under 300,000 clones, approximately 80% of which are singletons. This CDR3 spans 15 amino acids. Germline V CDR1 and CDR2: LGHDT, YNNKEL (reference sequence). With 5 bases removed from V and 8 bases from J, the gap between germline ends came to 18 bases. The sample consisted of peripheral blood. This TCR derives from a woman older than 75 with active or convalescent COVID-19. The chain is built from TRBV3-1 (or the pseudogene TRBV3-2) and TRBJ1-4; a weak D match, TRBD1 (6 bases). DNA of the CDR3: TGTGCCAGCAGCTCGAGCGGGGGGGGCAAAGAAAAACTGTTTTTT. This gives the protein CASSSSGGGKEKLFF.